Presented here are 3 T cell receptor beta chains from one specimen sequenced in a study of cytomegalovirus exposure and HLA in healthy donors. The PCR ran on 60 Vbeta and 13 Jbeta primers. Clones were read by immunoSEQ multiplex PCR, and TCRdb kept only the in-frame ones, dropping some. In the table there are 150,000 to 200,000 clones, 70% to 80% of which are singletons. The sample consisted of PBMCs. Source of these receptors: a woman aged 50 to 65 in good health and CMV-seronegative.

The chain carries TRBV30 and TRBJ2-1; D call uncertain. V shed 0 bases and J shed 12 bases, with 9 bases lying between them. The CDR3 sequence is 11 residues long. Germline V CDR1 and CDR2: GTSNPN, SVGIG (reference sequence). The CDR3 loop reads CAWSVAGPQFF. DNA of the CDR3: TGTGCCTGGAGTGTAGCAGGCCCGCAGTTCTTC.

V gene TRBV10-3 combines with J gene TRBJ1-2; TRBD1 aligns across 7 bases. This CDR3 spans 12 amino acids. The trim removed 6 bases at V and 7 bases at J, leaving 5 bases unmatched. Germline CDR1 is ENHRY and CDR2 is SYGVKD. The CDR3 sequence: CAIRFGDSGYTF. In nucleotides, the CDR3 is TGTGCCATCAGGTTTGGGGACAGTGGCTACACCTTC.

This rearrangement joins TRBV6-5 to TRBJ1-2, with TRBD1 identical over 12 bases. Germline V lookup: CDR1 MNHEY, CDR2 SVGAGI. This CDR3 spans 14 amino acids. The trim removed 6 bases at V and 7 bases at J, leaving 6 bases unmatched. The CDR3 sequence is CASRKRDRGLGYTF. CDR3 bases: TGTGCCAGCAGGAAGAGGGACAGGGGGCTTGGCTACACCTTC.